Following are 27 T cell receptor beta chains from one sample sequenced in a study of radiation and T cells in renal cell carcinoma. The time point denotes: baseline pretreatment blood. The treatment was: 15 Gy SBRT to primary tumor, nephrectomy 4 weeks later. Sequenced by immunoSEQ multiplex PCR; TCRdb stores in-frame clones only, minus some. This table holds around 140,000 clones, approximately 90% found once. This material consisted of blood, taken from a patient whose treatment included radiotherapy and nephrectomy. These receptors were collected from a woman in her seventies with renal cell carcinoma.

This clone has more than one count but fewer than ten. The chain employs TRBV10-3 and TRBJ1-5; D gene unclear. Trimming cost V 2 bases and J 7 bases, with 18 bases left between them. Germline loops: CDR1 ENHRY, CDR2 SYGVKD. The CDR3 loop spans 16 amino acids. CDR3 nucleotides: TGTGCCATCAGTGAGAATGGGAGACTACTGGGGCAGCCCCAGCATTTT. This gives the protein CAISENGRLLGQPQHF.

The count of this clone is one. The chain has TRBV7-9 and TRBJ1-3; D might be TRBD1 (5 bases). Germline V gives CDR1 SEHNR, CDR2 FQNEAQ (reference sequence). This CDR3 is 15 amino acids long. The V and J ends lost 1 base and 0 bases respectively, with 7 bases between them. The CDR3 here is CASSLDRISGNTIYF. CDR3 nucleotides: TGTGCCAGCAGCTTAGACAGGATCTCTGGAAACACCATATATTTT.

The CDR3: CASSSGTSSFF. The CDR3 region has the DNA TGTGCCAGCAGCTCCGGGACTAGTTCCTTCTTC. The chain links TRBV6-5 to TRBJ2-1, with 8 bases matching TRBD2. J was trimmed by 16 bases and V by 6 bases; bases with no gene match: 8. Germline V CDR1 and CDR2: MNHEY, SVGAGI. The CDR3 is 11 residues long.

This chain uses TRBV9 with TRBJ2-7; TRBD1 aligns across 8 bases. The germline V gene encodes CDR1 SGDLS and CDR2 YYNGEE. V lost 3 bases and J lost 2; bases outside the gene matches: 1. The CDR3 totals 13 residues. This CDR3 reads CASSATGAYEQYF. The CDR3 DNA reads TGTGCCAGCAGCGCGACAGGGGCCTACGAGCAGTACTTC.

The chain is built from TRBV10-3 and TRBJ1-2; the match to TRBD1 covers 9 bases. The CDR3 runs to 14 residues. V shed 8 bases and J 6 bases; nucleotides not matched to a gene: 10. CDR1 and CDR2 from the germline V gene are ENHRY and SYGVKD. CDR3 region: CAISGTGNGDGYTF. Here the CDR3 DNA reads TGTGCCATCTCCGGGACAGGGAATGGTGATGGCTACACCTTC.

The V call is TRBV9, the J call TRBJ1-2; tentatively, D is TRBD1 (5 bases). Trimming cost V 4 bases and J 6 bases, with 19 bases left between them. Germline CDR1 SGDLS, CDR2 YYNGEE. The CDR3 has 15 amino acids. The CDR3 nucleotides are TGTGCCAGCAGCCTTTACCCCGGGACCGCGGATGGCTACACCTTC. Translation: CASSLYPGTADGYTF.

CDR3 region: CASSLVQGRTYNSPLHF. The CDR3 DNA sequence: TGTGCCAGCAGCTTGGTTCAGGGCCGAACCTATAATTCACCCCTCCACTTT. The rearrangement links TRBV5-4 to TRBJ1-6; D may be TRBD1 (5 bases). V was clipped by 0 bases and J by 2 bases, with 12 bases between them. CDR3 length: 17 residues. The germline gives CDR1 SGHNT, CDR2 YYREEE (reference sequence).

The chain recombines TRBV5-1 with TRBJ2-1, with 9 positions matching TRBD1. CDR1 is SGHRS, CDR2 YFSETQ, per germline. V trimming: 3 bases; J trimming: 9 bases; junction bases outside the gene matches: 10. There are 15 residues in the CDR3. CDR3 sequence: CASSWGDRAEGEQFF. The CDR3 DNA reads as TGCGCCAGCAGCTGGGGGGACAGGGCGGAGGGTGAGCAGTTCTTC.

The table lists this clone with a few counts. The chain combines TRBV6-1 with TRBJ1-2, with 7 positions matching TRBD1. The CDR3 extends over 14 amino acids. With 2 bases clipped from V and 5 bases from J, the junction kept 5 bases outside the gene matches. Germline V gene lookup returns CDR1 MNHNS and CDR2 SASEGT. The CDR3 DNA sequence: TGTGCCAGCAGTGAAATAGGGACAGATTATGGCTACACCTTC. This codes for CASSEIGTDYGYTF.

V is TRBV4-2 and J is TRBJ1-5, with TRBD1 matching 10 bases. Germline V gives CDR1 LGHNA, CDR2 YNFKEQ. Losses at the gene ends were 0 bases for V and 1 base for J; bases not matched to a gene: 3. The CDR3 extends over 17 amino acids. The CDR3 here is CASSQERGQGSNQPQHF. In DNA form, the CDR3 reads TGTGCCAGCAGCCAAGAGAGGGGACAGGGGAGCAATCAGCCCCAGCATTTT.

J is TRBJ2-5 and V is TRBV5-8; 9 bases align to TRBD1. In germline, CDR1 is SGHTS, CDR2 YDEGEE. CDR3 length equals 17 residues. V was clipped by 4 bases and J by 5 bases; unmatched bases: 15. In nucleotides, the CDR3 is TGTGCCAGCAGCCCTATTAGCAGGACAGGGGAGAGGGAGACCCAGTACTTC. Its translation is CASSPISRTGERETQYF.

The chain combines TRBV28 with TRBJ2-7; weak D call: TRBD2 (5 bases). Looked up from germline, CDR1 is MDHEN and CDR2 is SYDVKM. The V end lost 8 bases, the J end lost 0 bases, and 17 bases lay between the germline ends. The CDR3 extends over 15 amino acids. CDR3 sequence: CASGSPGGLSYEQYF. The DNA of the CDR3 is TGTGCCAGCGGATCCCCCGGCGGGCTCTCCTACGAGCAGTACTTC.

The CDR3 coding sequence is TGTGCCAGCAGCTTAGACCCACGTATAGGGACCCAGTACTTC. Translated: CASSLDPRIGTQYF. This chain connects TRBV11-3 to TRBJ2-7, with D unresolved. Gene TRBJ2-5 matches the end of the DNA better, so the J call may be wrong. Germline V CDR1 and CDR2: SGHNT, YENEEA. The length of the CDR3 is 14 residues.

This clone was observed a few times. The chain has TRBV30 and TRBJ1-1, with D tentatively TRBD1 (5 bases). Looked up from germline, CDR1 is GTSNPN and CDR2 is SVGIG (reference sequence). The CDR3 covers 14 residues. The V end was cut by 1 base, the J end by 3 bases, with 12 bases between. The CDR3 DNA is TGTGCCTGGAGTGCGACAGATGGGGACACTGAAGCTTTCTTT. This gives the protein CAWSATDGDTEAFF.

This clone was observed a few times. The chain has TRBV7-2 and TRBJ1-1; a possible D gene is TRBD1 (5 bases). Germline assignment: CDR1 SGHTA and CDR2 FQGNSA. V was trimmed by 1 base and J by 4 bases, leaving 7 bases between them. CDR3 length: 13 amino acids. CDR3 amino acids: CASSLGGTTEAFF. The DNA of the CDR3 is TGTGCCAGCAGCTTAGGGGGGACCACTGAAGCTTTCTTT.

This sequence joins TRBV7-6 and TRBJ1-6; possibly TRBD1 for D (5 bases). Per the germline V gene, CDR1 is SGHVS and CDR2 is FNYEAQ. Trimming cost V 5 bases and J 7 bases, with 12 bases left between them. The CDR3 extends over 14 amino acids. DNA for the CDR3: TGTGCCAGCAGCCCCCCGGGGGTAAATTCACCCCTCCACTTT. As protein: CASSPPGVNSPLHF.

V usage is TRBV9 and J usage is TRBJ1-6; D is ambiguous. CDR3 length equals 14 residues. The ends were cut back, 0 bases at V and 5 bases at J, with 6 bases in the middle. Germline V gene data show CDR1 as SGDLS and CDR2 as YYNGEE. The CDR3 region has the DNA TGTGCCAGCAGCGTAGACGCGGATAATTCACCCCTCCACTTT. Residues: CASSVDADNSPLHF.

This clone occurred a few times. The chain recombines TRBV6-6 with TRBJ1-4; TRBD1 is a possible D gene (5 bases). From germline, CDR1 is MNHNY and CDR2 SVGAGI (reference sequence). The germline V and J ends were trimmed by 8 bases and 8 bases, with 12 bases remaining between them. The CDR3 loop spans 12 amino acids. The CDR3 DNA reads TGTGCCAGCTGGGGGGTTGGGGAAAAACTGTTTTTT. Translating it yields CASWGVGEKLFF.

The chain couples TRBV28 to TRBJ1-2; 11 bases are shared with TRBD1. V shed 8 bases, J shed 8 bases, and the junction held 10 bases outside the gene matches. The CDR3 runs to 14 residues. Germline-derived CDR1 and CDR2 are MDHEN and SYDVKM. CDR3 amino acids: CASWQDRGRDGYTF. The CDR3, as DNA: TGTGCCAGCTGGCAGGACAGGGGGCGCGACGGCTACACCTTC.

The chain employs TRBV27 and TRBJ1-5; no clear D. V dropped 5 bases and J dropped 7 bases, with 15 bases sitting between them. Germline V gives CDR1 MNHEY, CDR2 SMNVEV (reference sequence). This CDR3 spans 14 amino acids. The CDR3 nucleotides are TGTGCCAGCAGTCGCGTAGGTGAGAAGCAGCCCCAGCATTTT. Protein: CASSRVGEKQPQHF.

The chain carries TRBV2 and TRBJ1-5; no clear D gene. V was cut by 6 bases and J by 0 bases, with 6 bases left in between. CDR3 size: 13 residues. Germline CDR1 SNHLY, CDR2 FYNNEI. The CDR3 DNA follows: TGTGCCAGCAGGATATATAGCAATCAGCCCCAGCATTTT. Translation gives CASRIYSNQPQHF.

The genes are TRBV5-4 and TRBJ2-1; D ambiguous. Germline V gene data show CDR1 as SGHNT and CDR2 as YYREEE (reference sequence). This CDR3 region has 14 residues. The germline V and J ends were trimmed by 4 bases and 8 bases, with 16 bases remaining between them. In DNA form, the CDR3 reads TGTGCCAGCAGCCCGCGTACTGCCAGCGATGAGCAGTTCTTC. Translation gives CASSPRTASDEQFF.

The J gene is TRBJ2-7, the V gene TRBV5-4; 8 nucleotides line up with TRBD1. The junction had 6 bases not matched to a gene; V was cut back by 5 bases and J by 5 bases. The CDR3 is made up of 13 amino acids. Looked up from germline, CDR1 is SGHNT and CDR2 is YYREEE (reference sequence). The chain's CDR3 is CASSFDRGHEQYF. The CDR3 DNA sequence: TGTGCCAGCAGTTTCGACAGGGGACACGAGCAGTACTTC.

CDR3 bases: TGTGCCACCAGCGAACCGGGACAGGGGGGCTACGAGCAGTACTTC. It encodes CATSEPGQGGYEQYF. The genes are TRBV15 and TRBJ2-7, with 11 bases that match TRBD1. V lost 5 bases and J lost 3; bases outside the gene matches: 6. CDR3 length: 15 residues. Germline V gene data show CDR1 as LNHNV and CDR2 as YYDKDF (reference sequence).

The chain has TRBV6-5 and TRBJ1-4; 7 bases match TRBD1. With V trimmed by 0 bases and J by 8 bases, 0 bases remained unmatched. The CDR3 consists of 13 residues. The germline gives CDR1 MNHEY, CDR2 SVGAGI. Here the CDR3 DNA reads TGTGCCAGCAGTTACTCAGGGGGCGAAAAACTGTTTTTT. It codes for CASSYSGGEKLFF.

The chain couples TRBV9 to TRBJ2-3, with 15 positions matching TRBD2. J gave up 5 bases and V 3 bases, and 7 bases lay outside the gene matches. CDR3 length equals 17 residues. Per the germline V gene, CDR1 is SGDLS and CDR2 is YYNGEE. The CDR3 reads CASSAGLAGGLRDTQYF. The CDR3 nucleotides read TGTGCCAGCAGCGCAGGACTAGCGGGGGGGCTAAGAGATACGCAGTATTTT.

The chain's CDR3 is CAISESLNTEAFF. CDR3 nucleotides: TGTGCCATCAGTGAGTCCTTGAACACTGAAGCTTTCTTT. V gene TRBV10-3 combines with J gene TRBJ1-1; D is unclear. The germline V and J ends were trimmed by 0 bases and 0 bases, with 2 bases remaining between them. Per the germline V gene, CDR1 is ENHRY and CDR2 is SYGVKD. CDR3 length: 13 residues.